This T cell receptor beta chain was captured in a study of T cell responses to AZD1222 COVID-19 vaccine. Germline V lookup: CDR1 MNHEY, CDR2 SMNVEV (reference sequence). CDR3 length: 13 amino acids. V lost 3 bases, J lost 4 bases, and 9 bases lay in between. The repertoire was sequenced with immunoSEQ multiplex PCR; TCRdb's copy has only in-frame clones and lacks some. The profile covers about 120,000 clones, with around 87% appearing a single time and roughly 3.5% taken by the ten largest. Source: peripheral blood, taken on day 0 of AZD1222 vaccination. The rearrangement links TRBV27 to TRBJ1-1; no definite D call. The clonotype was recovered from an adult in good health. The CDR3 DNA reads TGTGCCAGCAGTTTTGGGGAGGGCACTGAAGCTTTCTTT. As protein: CASSFGEGTEAFF.